A selection of T cell receptor beta chains follows, all from one sample in a study of T cells in Graves' hyperthyroidism and ophthalmopathy. One entry per CDR3 protein results from TCRdb running MiXCR on the multiplex PCR reads. Altogether 550,000 to 650,000 distinct CDR3 sequences are present, 11% to 15% being singletons, with the ten largest covering approximately 15%. Source material: blood. The receptors originated from a woman aged 40 to 50 with Graves' hyperthyroidism. CDR3s leave out the opening cysteine and the closing phenylalanine or tryptophan. The order of the fields is V gene, J gene, CDR3 protein.

v_gene: TRBV2
j_gene: TRBJ2-5
CDR3aa: GEGGEETQY

v_gene: TRBV6-1
j_gene: TRBJ2-1
CDR3aa: ASSQRTSGSYNEQF

v_gene: TRBV6-1
j_gene: TRBJ2-7
CDR3aa: ASSHSLAASYEQY

v_gene: TRBV7-8
j_gene: TRBJ2-1
CDR3aa: ASSPRGTSGRYNEQF

v_gene: TRBV7-3
j_gene: TRBJ2-2
CDR3aa: ASSSFPGLAGYTGELF

v_gene: TRBV19
j_gene: TRBJ1-6
CDR3aa: ASSIDLQQGSDWPLH

v_gene: TRBV20-1
j_gene: TRBJ2-7
CDR3aa: SANGLAGGPGGEQY

v_gene: TRBV28
j_gene: TRBJ1-2
CDR3aa: ASSFGRSYGYT

v_gene: TRBV30
j_gene: TRBJ1-1
CDR3aa: AWSVRRVNTEAF

v_gene: TRBV12-3/TRBV12-4
j_gene: TRBJ1-3
CDR3aa: ASSLTGGSGNTIY

v_gene: TRBV19
j_gene: TRBJ1-5
CDR3aa: ATEDRAGQPQH

v_gene: TRBV12-3/TRBV12-4
j_gene: TRBJ2-1
CDR3aa: ASSTGGRYNEQS

v_gene: TRBV28
j_gene: TRBJ1-1
CDR3aa: ASSFRGQRTEAF

v_gene: TRBV27
j_gene: TRBJ2-3
CDR3aa: ASSLYAGLSIDTQY

v_gene: TRBV4-1
j_gene: TRBJ1-1
CDR3aa: ASSNFPVETEAF

v_gene: TRBV15
j_gene: TRBJ2-5
CDR3aa: ATSRGGGGEETQY

v_gene: TRBV2
j_gene: TRBJ2-5
CDR3aa: ASVKRGGLAGEETQY

v_gene: TRBV3-1
j_gene: TRBJ1-3
CDR3aa: ASSPLKKASSGNTIY

v_gene: TRBV3-1
j_gene: TRBJ2-1
CDR3aa: ASSRVGHEQF

v_gene: TRBV7-9
j_gene: TRBJ2-3
CDR3aa: ASGPGGISTDTQY

v_gene: TRBV7-6
j_gene: TRBJ2-1
CDR3aa: ASSLVVERSYNEQF

v_gene: TRBV14
j_gene: TRBJ2-5
CDR3aa: ASSAAGGHLRETQY

v_gene: TRBV5-8
j_gene: TRBJ1-1
CDR3aa: ASSPRTGALNTEAF

v_gene: TRBV7-2
j_gene: TRBJ2-3
CDR3aa: ASSSGRGQGAFQY

v_gene: TRBV7-2
j_gene: TRBJ1-1
CDR3aa: ASSTLTVLAEAF

v_gene: TRBV28
j_gene: TRBJ1-5
CDR3aa: ASSWTGLDQPQH

v_gene: TRBV7-3
j_gene: TRBJ1-2
CDR3aa: ASSLRGGQNYGYT